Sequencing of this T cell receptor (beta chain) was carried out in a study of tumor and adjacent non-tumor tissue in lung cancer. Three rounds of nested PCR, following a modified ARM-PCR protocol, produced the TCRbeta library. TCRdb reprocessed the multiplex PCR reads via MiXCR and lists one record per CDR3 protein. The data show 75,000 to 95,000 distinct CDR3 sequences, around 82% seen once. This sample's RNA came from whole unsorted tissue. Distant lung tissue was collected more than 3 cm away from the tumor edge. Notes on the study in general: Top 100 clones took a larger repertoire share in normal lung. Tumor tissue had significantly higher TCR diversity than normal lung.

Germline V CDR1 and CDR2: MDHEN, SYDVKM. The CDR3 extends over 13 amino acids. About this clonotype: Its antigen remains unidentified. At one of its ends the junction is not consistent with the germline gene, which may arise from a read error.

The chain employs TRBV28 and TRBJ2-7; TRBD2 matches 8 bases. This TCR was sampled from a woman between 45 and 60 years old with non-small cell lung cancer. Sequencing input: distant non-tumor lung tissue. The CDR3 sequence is CASSNSGMNEHYF. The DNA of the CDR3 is TGTGCCAGCAGTAATAGCGGGATGAACGAGCATTACTTC.